This record looks at one T cell receptor (beta chain) sequence and its context. This sample was taken from a study of blood T cell repertoires in COVID-19. Study-level information: T cells, B-cell-depleted T cells, or PBMCs supplied cDNA or gDNA.

Germline V lookup: CDR1 GTSNPN, CDR2 SVGIG (reference sequence). The CDR3 contains 16 residues. With 1 base removed from V and 3 bases from J, the gap between germline ends came to 15 bases. Here immunoSEQ multiplex PCR was the method, and the copy in TCRdb shows in-frame clones only, minus some. The sample records 300,000 or so clones, about 88% being singletons. Sequencing was carried out using PBMCs or T cells enriched from blood (not recorded which). The TCR sequence derives from a woman in her 30s who had recovered from COVID-19. The rearrangement links TRBV30 to TRBJ2-2; D remains unclear. The CDR3, as DNA: TGTGCCTGGAGTGCCACCGCGTCTATATACACCGGGGAGCTGTTTTTT. It encodes CAWSATASIYTGELFF.